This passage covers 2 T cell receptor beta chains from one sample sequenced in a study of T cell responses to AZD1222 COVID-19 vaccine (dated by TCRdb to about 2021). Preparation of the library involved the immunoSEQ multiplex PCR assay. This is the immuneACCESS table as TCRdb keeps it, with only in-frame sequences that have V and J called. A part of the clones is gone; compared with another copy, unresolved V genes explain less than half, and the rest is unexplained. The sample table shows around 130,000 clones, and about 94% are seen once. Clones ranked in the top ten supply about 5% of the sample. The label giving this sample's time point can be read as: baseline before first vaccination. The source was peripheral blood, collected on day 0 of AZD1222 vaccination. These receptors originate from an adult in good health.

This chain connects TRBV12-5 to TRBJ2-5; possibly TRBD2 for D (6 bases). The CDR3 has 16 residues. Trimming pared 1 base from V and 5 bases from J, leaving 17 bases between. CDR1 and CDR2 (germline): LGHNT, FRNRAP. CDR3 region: CASGLGGGSSRETQYF. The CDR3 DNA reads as TGTGCTAGTGGTTTGGGAGGAGGGTCAAGCAGGGAGACCCAGTACTTC.

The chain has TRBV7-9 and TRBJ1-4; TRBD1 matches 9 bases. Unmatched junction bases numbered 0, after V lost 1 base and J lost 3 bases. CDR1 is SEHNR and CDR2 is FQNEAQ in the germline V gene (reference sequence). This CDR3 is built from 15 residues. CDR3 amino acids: CASSLGTGANEKLFF. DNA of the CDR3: TGTGCCAGCAGCTTAGGGACAGGGGCTAATGAAAAACTGTTTTTT. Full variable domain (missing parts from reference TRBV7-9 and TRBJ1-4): DTGVSQNPRHKITKRGQNVTFRCDPISEHNRLYWYRQTLGQGPEFLTYFQNEAQLEKSRLLSDRFSAERPKGSFSTLEIQRTEQGDSAMYLCASSLGTGANEKLFFGSGTQLSVL.